The 5 T cell receptor beta chains below were found in one sample sequenced in a study of radiation and T cells in renal cell carcinoma. Clones were sequenced by immunoSEQ multiplex PCR, and TCRdb holds only the in-frame ones, with some missing. The sample includes 95,000 or so clones, approximately 86% of them seen just once. Time point denoted: baseline pretreatment blood. This sample's treatment: 15 Gy SBRT to primary tumor, nephrectomy 4 weeks later. The specimen comprised blood, sampled from a patient whose treatment included radiotherapy and nephrectomy. The receptors here all came from a man aged 45-60 years with renal cell carcinoma.

The chain is built from TRBV5-6 and TRBJ2-3; TRBD2 matches 7 bases. The junction had 13 bases not matched to a gene; V was cut back by 3 bases and J by 3 bases. Germline V CDR1 and CDR2: SGHDT, YYEEEE. CDR3 size: 17 residues. The CDR3 sequence: CASSWDFGGEGTDTQYF. In DNA form, the CDR3 reads TGTGCCAGCAGCTGGGACTTTGGAGGGGAGGGGACAGATACGCAGTATTTT.

This CDR3 reads CASSKRADTDTQYF. CDR3 DNA sequence: TGTGCCAGCTCGAAAAGGGCTGACACAGATACGCAGTATTTT. This chain connects TRBV6-5 to TRBJ2-3; D is ambiguous. The CDR3 loop spans 14 amino acids. Germline V CDR1 and CDR2: MNHEY, SVGAGI. V was trimmed by 8 bases and J by 2 bases, leaving 14 bases between them.

About this clone itself: The junction departs from germline at one end; a sequencing error may be responsible. The V and J genes are TRBV7-7 and TRBJ1-5, with D maybe TRBD1 (6 bases). The CDR3 loop spans 16 amino acids. CDR1 is SSHAT and CDR2 is FNYEAQ in the germline V gene (reference sequence). The CDR3 DNA sequence: TGTGCTAGCAGCTTGGGGGGGCGGGAAAGCAATCAGCCCCAGCATTTT. This encodes CASSLGGRESNQPQHF.

The CDR3 sequence is CASSHPTGPDTQYF. The CDR3 DNA is TGCGCCAGCAGCCACCCTACAGGGCCAGATACGCAGTATTTT. The V call is TRBV4-1, the J call TRBJ2-3; D is perhaps TRBD1 (6 bases). The CDR3 length is 14 residues. V shed 3 bases and J shed 4 bases, with 11 bases lying between them. Germline CDR1 is MGHRA and CDR2 is YSYEKL.

Notes on this clone: Relative to the germline gene, one junction end is altered; a read error may explain this. The V gene is TRBV6-6, the J gene TRBJ1-2; tentative D call: TRBD1 (6 bases). The germline V gene encodes CDR1 MNHNY and CDR2 SVGAGI (reference sequence). The CDR3 spans 14 residues. The CDR3 here is CASSYAGTFYRYTF. The CDR3 DNA reads as TGTGCCAGCAGTTACGCCGGGACATTCTATCGCTACACCTTC.